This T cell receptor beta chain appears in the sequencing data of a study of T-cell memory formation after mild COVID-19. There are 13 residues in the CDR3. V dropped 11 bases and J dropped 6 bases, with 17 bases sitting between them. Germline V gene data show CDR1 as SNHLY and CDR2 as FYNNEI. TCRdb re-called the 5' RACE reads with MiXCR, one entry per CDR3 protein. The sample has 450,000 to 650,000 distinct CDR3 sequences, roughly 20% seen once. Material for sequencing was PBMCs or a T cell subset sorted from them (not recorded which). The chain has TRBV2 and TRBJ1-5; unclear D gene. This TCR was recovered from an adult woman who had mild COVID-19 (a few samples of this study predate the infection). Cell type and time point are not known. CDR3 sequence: CAGGESLGQPQHF. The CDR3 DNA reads TGTGCCGGCGGAGAGAGTCTTGGTCAGCCCCAGCATTTT.